Below, 3 T cell receptor beta chains from the same sample are listed, as sequenced in a study of human T cells and chemical hapten exposure. Time point meaning: pre-sensitization, week 0. As for treatment: therapeutic diphenylcyclopropenone sensitization with weekly scalp DPC. Each CDR3 protein gets one entry after TCRdb re-called the RACE reads with MiXCR. The table lists 35,000 to 50,000 distinct CDR3 sequences, 10% to 13% of them singletons. Sequences were derived from whole blood, sampled in connection with sensitization to the hapten diphenylcyclopropenone (DPC). The origin of the receptors is a man aged 30-40 years with alopecia areata. Some clones in this sample may be carry-over from other donors' samples.

Only a few counts were recorded for this clonotype. J is TRBJ2-3 and V is TRBV27, with TRBD2 matching 11 bases. The CDR3 spans 16 residues. Germline assignment: CDR1 MNHEY and CDR2 SMNVEV (reference sequence). The ends lost 4 bases at V and 4 bases at J; junction bases unmatched: 7. The CDR3: CASSWLAGGVADTQYF. CDR3 bases: TGTGCCAGCAGTTGGCTAGCGGGAGGTGTAGCAGATACGCAGTATTTT.

Many counts were recorded for this clonotype. The chain links TRBV21-1 to TRBJ2-2. TRBV21-1 is recorded as a pseudogene. The CDR3 consists of 18 residues. CDR3 residues: CASDLSVINPKITGELFF. CDR3 DNA sequence: TGTGCCAGCGATCTTTCAGTAATCAACCCTAAAATTACCGGGGAGCTGTTTTTT.

In its sample, this clonotype was seen a few times. The CDR3 sequence is CASSYGQGPGEQYF. The CDR3 nucleotides read TGTGCCAGCAGTTACGGCCAGGGGCCGGGGGAGCAGTACTTC. This chain uses TRBV6-5 with TRBJ2-7; perhaps TRBD1 as D (6 bases). Trimming removed 2 bases from V and 7 bases from J, with 15 bases in between. The germline V gene encodes CDR1 MNHEY and CDR2 SVGAGI. This CDR3 contains 14 residues.